This TCR beta chain was profiled in a study of blood T cell repertoires in COVID-19. Repertoires were generated with immunoSEQ multiplex PCR, while TCRdb's copy carries only in-frame clones and drops some. The sample shows some 200,000 clones, 75% to 90% of them seen only once. Per germline, CDR1 MNHEY and CDR2 SMNVEV (reference sequence). V lost 0 bases to trimming and J lost 2 bases, with 9 bases between them. This CDR3 spans 15 amino acids. What was sequenced was PBMCs or T cells enriched from blood (not recorded which). The chain links TRBV27 to TRBJ2-3; D is unresolved. The TCR originated in a woman aged 18-29 years in a cohort exposed to, infected with or recovered from COVID-19 (not recorded which). The CDR3 sequence: CASSLSLQNTDTQYF. CDR3 sequence (DNA): TGTGCCAGCAGTTTATCATTACAGAACACAGATACGCAGTATTTT.